These 20 T cell receptor beta chains were all obtained from the same sample, sequenced in a study of T cells after yellow fever vaccination. TCRdb fed the 5' RACE reads into MiXCR, producing one record per CDR3 protein. The table has some 150,000 distinct CDR3 sequences, about a tenth seen once. The sequences come from CD8+ T cells sorted from PBMCs, collected 45 days after the yellow fever booster vaccination. The source of these receptors is a man between 18 and 35 years old who received the YFV17D yellow fever vaccine.

This chain links TRBV20-1 with TRBJ2-2; 7 nucleotides agree with TRBD1. CDR1 and CDR2 (germline): DFQATT, SNEGSKA (reference sequence). This CDR3 has 14 residues. The V segment lost 6 bases and the J segment 7 bases; nucleotides outside the gene matches: 11. In DNA form, the CDR3 reads TGCAGTGCCCCCCGAAGGGGGCGAGGCGGGGAGCTGTTTTTT. Its translation is CSAPRRGRGGELFF.

This chain links TRBV5-5 with TRBJ2-1; the D is unclear. CDR1 is SGHKS, CDR2 YYEKEE, per germline (reference sequence). CDR3 length: 12 amino acids. V lost 1 base to trimming and J lost 8 bases, with 7 bases between them. CDR3 DNA sequence: TGTGCCAGCAGCTTGAGTGTCCATGAGCAGTTCTTC. This codes for CASSLSVHEQFF.

The chain joins TRBV4-1 to TRBJ2-3; D not resolved. The CDR3 consists of 16 residues. The germline V gene has CDR1 MGHRA and CDR2 YSYEKL. V lost 0 bases to trimming and J lost 0 bases, with 10 bases between them. CDR3 amino acids: CASSQDAGVSTDTQYF. Here the CDR3 DNA reads TGCGCCAGCAGCCAAGATGCTGGGGTGAGCACAGATACGCAGTATTTT.

The chain has TRBV27 and TRBJ1-5; D unresolved. The CDR3 totals 14 residues. V was trimmed by 6 bases and J by 6 bases, leaving 15 bases between them. Germline V lookup: CDR1 MNHEY, CDR2 SMNVEV (reference sequence). The CDR3 bases are TGTGCCAGCAGATGGATGGCGGCCGGTCAGCCCCAGCATTTT. Its translation is CASRWMAAGQPQHF.

V is TRBV4-3 and J is TRBJ2-2; 8 nucleotides align to TRBD2. The trim removed 7 bases at V and 4 bases at J, leaving 5 bases unmatched. Germline-derived CDR1 and CDR2 are LGHNA and YSLEER. This CDR3 is 14 amino acids long. The CDR3 DNA is TGCGCCAGCAAAGCGGGGGAATTCACCGGGGAGCTGTTTTTT. Encoded protein: CASKAGEFTGELFF.

This clonotype was seen more than once but under ten times. V is TRBV29-1 and J is TRBJ2-7; 10 bases map to TRBD1. The CDR3 length is 14 residues. The trim removed 4 bases at V and 4 bases at J, leaving 7 bases unmatched. Germline V gene lookup returns CDR1 SQVTM and CDR2 ANQGSEA. This CDR3 reads CSVVARDRGYEQYF. The DNA of the CDR3 is TGCAGCGTTGTAGCCCGGGACAGGGGTTACGAGCAGTACTTC.

The CDR3 protein is CASSRAGETQYF. As DNA, the CDR3 is TGTGCCAGCAGTCGCGCGGGAGAGACCCAGTACTTC. The gene calls are TRBV12-3 or TRBV12-4 and TRBJ2-5; maybe TRBD2 (5 bases). V was shortened by 5 bases and J by 4 bases, with 8 bases between the two germline ends. This CDR3 has 12 amino acids.

The V gene is TRBV4-1, the J gene TRBJ2-1; D tentatively reads TRBD1 or TRBD2 (5 bases each). The CDR3 contains 17 residues. V was pared by 4 bases and J by 4 bases, with 20 bases between. Germline lookup yields CDR1 MGHRA and CDR2 YSYEKL. CDR3 sequence (DNA): TGCGCCAGCAGCCCCCCCCCCGGGGCAAGGACTTACAATGAGCAGTTCTTC. Translation: CASSPPPGARTYNEQFF.

This chain joins TRBV14 and TRBJ2-1; D remains ambiguous. Germline-derived CDR1 and CDR2 are SGHDN and FVKESK. Trimming removed 1 base from V and 6 bases from J, with 19 bases in between. The CDR3 contains 17 residues. Written as DNA, the CDR3 is TGTGCCAGCAGCCAAGTTTCGTCAAAACCTTTTGGCAATGAGCAGTTCTTC. Amino acid sequence: CASSQVSSKPFGNEQFF. Based on the CDR3 plus reference TRBV14 and TRBJ2-1, the full variable domain is EAGVTQFPSHSVIEKGQTVTLRCDPISGHDNLYWYRRVMGKEIKFLLHFVKESKQDESGMPNNRFLAERTGGTYSTLKVQPAELEDSGVYFCASSQVSSKPFGNEQFFGPGTRLTVL.

The chain has TRBV6-4 and TRBJ1-4; unclear D gene. The CDR3 runs to 15 residues. Germline values: CDR1 MRHNA, CDR2 SNTAGT. V was cut by 6 bases and J by 6 bases, with 17 bases left in between. The DNA of the CDR3 is TGTGCCAGCAGACCCGACGGAAACCCCTATGAAAAACTGTTTTTT. This codes for CASRPDGNPYEKLFF.

This clonotype was seen many times. This chain joins TRBV25-1 and TRBJ1-4; possible D gene TRBD1, 5 bases. V lost 7 bases and J lost 6, with 15 bases in between. Looked up from germline, CDR1 is MGHDK and CDR2 is SYGVNS. The CDR3 is 14 amino acids. The CDR3 DNA reads as TGTGCCAGCACCCCGGGGGGTGGCCATGAAAAACTGTTTTTT. This sequence encodes CASTPGGGHEKLFF. Together with reference TRBV25-1 and TRBJ1-4, the CDR3 gives the full variable domain: EADIYQTPRYLVIGTGKKITLECSQTMGHDKMYWYQQDPGMELHLIHYSYGVNSTEKGDLSSESTVSRIRTEHFPLTLESARPSHTSQYLCASTPGGGHEKLFFGSGTQLSVL.

The table lists this clonotype with many counts. The chain combines TRBV29-1 with TRBJ1-2; D is undetermined. The CDR3 runs to 13 residues. The V gene lost 5 bases and the J gene lost 1 base, with 11 bases spanning the gap. Germline loops: CDR1 SQVTM, CDR2 ANQGSEA. The CDR3 DNA is TGCAGCGTTCAAGGCGGAAGTAACTATGGCTACACCTTC. Translated: CSVQGGSNYGYTF.

This clonotype has just a few counts. The chain links TRBV5-5 to TRBJ2-3; no firm D call. Germline V gives CDR1 SGHKS, CDR2 YYEKEE (reference sequence). V lost 4 bases and J lost 1, with 10 bases in between. The CDR3 is made up of 14 amino acids. The CDR3, as DNA: TGTGCCAGCAGCGAGTGGCACCGCACAGATACGCAGTATTTT. Its translation: CASSEWHRTDTQYF.

This clonotype was observed a few times. The chain combines TRBV6-2 or TRBV6-3 with TRBJ2-7; 10 positions match TRBD2. Germline V CDR1 and CDR2: MNHEY, SVGEGT. The ends lost 9 bases at V and 3 bases at J; junction bases unmatched: 2. The CDR3 spans 12 residues. The CDR3 spells CASSGGHYEQYV. DNA for the CDR3: TGTGCCAGTAGCGGGGGGCACTACGAGCAGTACGTC.

The chain couples TRBV6-2 or TRBV6-3 to TRBJ2-5, with no clear D. V was clipped by 2 bases and J by 7 bases, with 5 bases between them. There are 11 residues in the CDR3. Germline V gives CDR1 MNHEY, CDR2 SVGEGT. The CDR3 loop is CASSYDWTQYF. In DNA, the CDR3 is TGTGCCAGCAGTTACGACTGGACCCAGTACTTC.

This clonotype has at least ten counts. This chain links TRBV4-1 with TRBJ2-2; TRBD1 aligns across 8 bases. The CDR3 is made up of 20 amino acids. With V trimmed by 3 bases and J by 0 bases, 15 bases remained unmatched. Per germline, CDR1 MGHRA and CDR2 YSYEKL. In nucleotides, the CDR3 is TGCGCCAGCAGCCACGAAGGGTCCGGGACAGGCGTCGCGAACACCGGGGAGCTGTTTTTT. The encoded protein is CASSHEGSGTGVANTGELFF.

This clonotype showed up many times. This rearrangement joins TRBV4-1 to TRBJ2-1, with 7 bases aligning to TRBD2. V dropped 0 bases and J dropped 2; count of bases not matched to a gene: 1. CDR1 and CDR2 from the germline V gene are MGHRA and YSYEKL. CDR3 length equals 15 residues. The CDR3 coding sequence is TGCGCCAGCAGCCAAGAGGGGGGGACCTACAATGAGCAGTTCTTC. It yields the protein CASSQEGGTYNEQFF.

This clonotype was recorded a few times. The rearrangement uses TRBV4-1 and TRBJ1-5; D remains unclear. Per germline, CDR1 MGHRA and CDR2 YSYEKL. The CDR3 is 13 residues long. Trimming removed 4 bases at V and 3 bases at J, with 7 bases between. CDR3: CASSPTHNQPQHF. DNA of the CDR3: TGCGCCAGCAGCCCCACCCACAATCAGCCCCAGCATTTT.

This chain joins TRBV6-5 and TRBJ2-5; TRBD2 might be the D (7 bases). Germline loops: CDR1 MNHEY, CDR2 SVGAGI. CDR3 length: 15 amino acids. V shed 6 bases and J shed 2 bases, with 16 bases lying between them. In nucleotides, the CDR3 is TGTGCCAGCAGCCCGGGGGGCGGGGTACAAGAGACCCAGTACTTC. Encoded protein: CASSPGGGVQETQYF.

This clonotype was seen only a few times. The chain couples TRBV12-3 or TRBV12-4 to TRBJ1-5; D is unresolved. V lost 6 bases and J 1 base, leaving 16 bases between the germline ends. The CDR3 totals 16 residues. The CDR3 DNA reads as TGTGCCAGCAGGGCTGAGGGCAGCCTAAGCAATCAGCCCCAGCATTTT. Amino acid sequence: CASRAEGSLSNQPQHF.